This T cell receptor (beta chain) appears in the sequencing data of a study of post-analysis software for immune sequencing data. Whole-study results and caveats: The five TRBV segments detected at higher frequency in patients than in controls included TRBV5-6, TRBV5-1 and TRBV20-1.

Libraries were made from TCR beta cDNA, and they carried unique molecular identifiers. TCRdb itself ran the PCR reads through MiXCR, one entry per CDR3 protein. The sample yields over 300,000 distinct CDR3 sequences, approximately 38% seen once. CDR3 length equals 15 residues. In germline, CDR1 is SGHAT, CDR2 FQNNGV. On this clonotype: The antigen remains unidentified.

The sequenced sample was blood. The sequence derives from a girl aged 10 to 17 with multiple sclerosis. The chain employs TRBV11-2 and TRBJ2-4; either TRBD1 or TRBD2 may supply D (5 bases each). The J call is in doubt because the DNA end fits TRBJ2-7 better. The CDR3 reads CASSLVSEGSYEQYF. The CDR3 DNA reads TGTGCCAGCAGCTTAGTCAGCGAGGGGAGCTACGAGCAGTACTTC.